Listed below are T cell receptor beta chains from one sample, sequenced in a study of identical twins. MiXCR was run by TCRdb on the 5' RACE reads, yielding one entry per CDR3 protein. Of about 890,000 distinct CDR3 sequences in the sample, over 9% were seen once. This sample also belongs to another study, concerning yellow fever vaccine responses in identical twins.

The specimen sequenced was PBMCs. The receptors were sampled from a woman aged 18-30 years in good health. The CDR3 runs from the conserved cysteine through the conserved F or W. D genes are given only for firm matches. A clone size is listed for some rows: how often the clone was seen (once, few, many), or a class if it is expanded.

TRBJ2-7,few,TRBV2,TRBD2,CASSRSTVGLGSYEQYF,TGTGCCAGCAGCAGGAGCACCGTTGGACTAGGATCCTACGAGCAGTACTTC
TRBJ2-3,few,TRBV27,TRBD1,CASSFPRDRAVDTQYF,TGTGCCAGCAGTTTCCCCCGGGACAGGGCAGTAGATACGCAGTATTTT
TRBJ2-1,-,TRBV20-1,TRBD2,CSARDLLAGYNEQFF,TGCAGTGCTAGAGATCTCCTAGCGGGGTACAATGAGCAGTTCTTC
TRBJ2-7,-,TRBV13,TRBD1,CASSTNRGREQYF,TGTGCCAGCAGCACAAACAGGGGGAGAGAGCAGTACTTC
TRBJ2-7,many,TRBV13,TRBD1,CASSPRDRDEQYF,TGTGCCAGCAGCCCCCGGGACAGGGACGAGCAGTACTTC
TRBJ2-3,few,TRBV7-3,-,CASSRLSLTDTQYF,TGTGCCAGCTCGCGACTGTCCCTCACAGATACGCAGTATTTT
TRBJ2-2,-,TRBV18,-,CASWLARNTGELFF,TGTGCCAGCTGGCTAGCGAGAAACACCGGGGAGCTGTTTTTT
TRBJ2-7,many,TRBV28,-,CASLGGGQSYEQYF,TGTGCCAGCTTGGGGGGGGGGCAGTCCTACGAGCAGTACTTC
TRBJ2-3,few,TRBV5-1,TRBD2,CASSRASGGSGTDTQYF,TGCGCCAGCAGCCGGGCTAGCGGGGGCTCCGGCACAGATACGCAGTATTTT
TRBJ1-4,many,TRBV7-8,TRBD1,CASSPRQGLFF,TGTGCCAGCAGCCCTCGACAGGGCCTGTTTTTT
TRBJ1-4,many,TRBV12-3/TRBV12-4,TRBD1,CASSPTTGRLGEKLFF,TGTGCCAGCAGCCCAACGACAGGGCGATTGGGCGAAAAACTGTTTTTT
TRBJ2-1,few,TRBV5-1,TRBD2,CASSLAASGTADEQFF,TGCGCCAGCAGCTTGGCTGCTAGCGGGACGGCGGATGAGCAGTTCTTC
TRBJ2-7,few,TRBV19,TRBD2,CASGLAGVREQYF,TGTGCCAGTGGACTAGCGGGAGTTAGGGAGCAGTACTTC
TRBJ2-2,many,TRBV7-9,-,CASSFLVNTGELFF,TGTGCCAGCAGCTTTTTGGTGAACACCGGGGAGCTGTTTTTT
TRBJ2-1,few,TRBV20-1,-,CSARARQPNEQFF,TGCAGTGCTAGAGCTAGGCAACCCAATGAGCAGTTCTTC
TRBJ2-5,many,TRBV28,TRBD2,CASSFGLAMYQETQYF,TGTGCCAGCAGTTTTGGACTAGCCATGTACCAAGAGACCCAGTACTTC
TRBJ2-1,few,TRBV9,-,CASSVGSGEAYNEQFF,TGTGCCAGCAGCGTAGGGTCGGGAGAGGCCTACAATGAGCAGTTCTTC
TRBJ2-7,-,TRBV10-3,-,CAISDLPHYEQYF,TGTGCCATCAGTGACTTACCGCACTACGAGCAGTACTTC
TRBJ2-2,-,TRBV28,-,CATEKGPSRELFF,TGTGCCACCGAAAAGGGACCCAGCCGGGAGCTGTTTTTT
TRBJ2-4,few,TRBV2,-,CASSCPLGYF,TGTGCCAGCAGTTGTCCACTCGGGTACTTC
TRBJ2-1,-,TRBV5-1,-,CASSLELARLEQFF,TGCGCCAGCAGCTTGGAGCTAGCGAGACTTGAGCAGTTCTTC
TRBJ1-3,few,TRBV5-8,-,CASSLKTRSGNTIYF,TGTGCCAGCAGCTTAAAGACACGCTCTGGAAACACCATATATTTT
TRBJ2-5,-,TRBV7-7,TRBD2,CASSLATSGKIWETQYF,TGTGCCAGCAGCTTAGCGACTAGCGGGAAGATTTGGGAGACCCAGTACTTC